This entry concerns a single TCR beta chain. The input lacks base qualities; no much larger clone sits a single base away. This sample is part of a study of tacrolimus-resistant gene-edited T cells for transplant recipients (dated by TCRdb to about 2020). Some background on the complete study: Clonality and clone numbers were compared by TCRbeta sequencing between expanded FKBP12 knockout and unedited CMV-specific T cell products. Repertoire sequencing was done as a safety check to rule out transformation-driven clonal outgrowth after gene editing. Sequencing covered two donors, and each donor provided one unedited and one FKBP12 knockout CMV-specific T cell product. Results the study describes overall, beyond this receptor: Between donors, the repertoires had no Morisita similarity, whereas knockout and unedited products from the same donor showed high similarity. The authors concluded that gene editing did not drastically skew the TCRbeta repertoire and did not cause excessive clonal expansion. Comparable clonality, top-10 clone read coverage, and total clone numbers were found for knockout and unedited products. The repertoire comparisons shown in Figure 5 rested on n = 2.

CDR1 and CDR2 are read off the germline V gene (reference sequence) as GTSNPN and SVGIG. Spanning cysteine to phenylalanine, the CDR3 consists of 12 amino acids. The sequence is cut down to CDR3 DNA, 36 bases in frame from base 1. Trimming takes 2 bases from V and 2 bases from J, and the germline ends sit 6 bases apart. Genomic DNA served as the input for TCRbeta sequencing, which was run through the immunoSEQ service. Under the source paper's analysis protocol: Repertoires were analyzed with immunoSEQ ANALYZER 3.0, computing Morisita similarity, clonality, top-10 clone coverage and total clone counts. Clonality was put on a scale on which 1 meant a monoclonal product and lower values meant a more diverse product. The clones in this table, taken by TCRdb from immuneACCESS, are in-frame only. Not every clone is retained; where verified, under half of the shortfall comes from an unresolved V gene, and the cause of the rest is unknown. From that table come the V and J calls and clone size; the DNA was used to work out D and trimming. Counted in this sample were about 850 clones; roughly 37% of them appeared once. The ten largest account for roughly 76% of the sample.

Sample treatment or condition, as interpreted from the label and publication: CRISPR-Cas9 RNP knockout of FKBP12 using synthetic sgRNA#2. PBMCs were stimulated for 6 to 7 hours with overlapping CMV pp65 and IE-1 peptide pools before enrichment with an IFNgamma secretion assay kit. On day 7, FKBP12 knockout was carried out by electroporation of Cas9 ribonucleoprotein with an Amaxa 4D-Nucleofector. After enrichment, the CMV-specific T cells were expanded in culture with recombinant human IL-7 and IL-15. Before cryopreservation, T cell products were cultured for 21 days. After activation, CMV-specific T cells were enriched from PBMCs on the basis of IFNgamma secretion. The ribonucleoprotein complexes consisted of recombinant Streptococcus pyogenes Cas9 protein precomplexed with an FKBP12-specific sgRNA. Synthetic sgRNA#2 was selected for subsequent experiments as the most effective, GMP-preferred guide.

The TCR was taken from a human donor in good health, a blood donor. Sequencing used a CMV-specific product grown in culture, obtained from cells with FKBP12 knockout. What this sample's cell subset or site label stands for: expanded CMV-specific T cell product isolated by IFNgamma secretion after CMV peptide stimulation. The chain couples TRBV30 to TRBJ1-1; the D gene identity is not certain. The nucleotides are TGTGCCTGGAGTATGGTAAACACTGAAGCTTTCTTT. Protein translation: CAWSMVNTEAFF.